A few counts support the clone carrying this T cell receptor beta chain. Its antigen is as yet unknown. The length of the CDR3 is 14 residues. Trimming stripped 2 bases from V and 6 bases from J, with 14 bases between. CDR1 and CDR2 (germline): MNHEY, SVGAGI. These data are taken from a study of T-cell reconstitution after alpha-beta-depleted transplantation in children. General study points: By one year post-transplant, T-cell counts and diversity largely arose from T cells that were newly produced. There were some patients whose high TCRbeta diversity at day 60 came from surviving recipient T cells and thymic progenitors.

Preparation of the TCRbeta library was carried out with unique molecular identifiers. One entry per CDR3 protein, called by TCRdb with MiXCR from the PCR reads. The sample contains hundreds of thousands of distinct CDR3 sequences, approximately 13% of which appear only once. Specimen: PBMCs, mostly from graft donor cells, collected 360 days after TCRalphabeta/CD19-depleted stem cell transplant. This chain connects TRBV6-5 to TRBJ2-7; D possibly corresponds to TRBD1 (5 bases). The receptor was derived from a male patient between 10 and 17 years old who had a stem cell transplant for acute myeloid leukemia, so the T cells may come from the graft donor. CDR3 in amino acids: CASSYPSGGAEQYF. CDR3 nucleotide sequence: TGTGCCAGCAGTTACCCTTCAGGTGGGGCCGAGCAGTACTTC.